The clone carrying this TCR beta chain showed up many times. Its antigen is unknown. TCRdb independently ran MiXCR on the RT-PCR reads; one entry per CDR3 protein. The sample lists hundreds of thousands of distinct CDR3 sequences; 15% to 17% were seen once. The data originate from a study of response to subunit inactivated influenza vaccine. Study-wide results and caveats: Each seasonal influenza vaccination, the authors suggested, recruits few new T cells.

V lost 1 base, J lost 5 bases, and 11 bases lay in between. In germline, CDR1 is MGHRA, CDR2 YSYEKL. The CDR3 runs to 14 residues. The sequence came from a man aged 50-60 years who received an inactivated influenza vaccine. The specimen comprised PBMCs from blood, sampled 11 to 12 days after vaccination. The chain has TRBV4-1 and TRBJ1-1, with D maybe TRBD1 (6 bases). CDR3 sequence reads: CASSQVGQRTEAFF. CDR3 DNA sequence: TGCGCCAGCAGCCAAGTGGGACAACGGACTGAAGCTTTCTTT.